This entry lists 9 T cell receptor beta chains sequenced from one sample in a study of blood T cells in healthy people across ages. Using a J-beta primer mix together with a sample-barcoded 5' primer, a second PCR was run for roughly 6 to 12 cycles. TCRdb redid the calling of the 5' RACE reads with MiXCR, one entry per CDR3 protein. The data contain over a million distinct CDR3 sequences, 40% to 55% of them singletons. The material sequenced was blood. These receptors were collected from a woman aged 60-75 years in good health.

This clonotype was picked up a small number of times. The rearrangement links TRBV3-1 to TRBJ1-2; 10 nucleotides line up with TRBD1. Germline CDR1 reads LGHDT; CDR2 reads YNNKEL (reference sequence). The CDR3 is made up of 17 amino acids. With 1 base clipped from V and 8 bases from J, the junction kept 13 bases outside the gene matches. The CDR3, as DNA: TGTGCCAGCAGCCAAGTTGTTAGGGACAGGGGAAATTTAGGCTACACCTTC. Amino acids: CASSQVVRDRGNLGYTF.

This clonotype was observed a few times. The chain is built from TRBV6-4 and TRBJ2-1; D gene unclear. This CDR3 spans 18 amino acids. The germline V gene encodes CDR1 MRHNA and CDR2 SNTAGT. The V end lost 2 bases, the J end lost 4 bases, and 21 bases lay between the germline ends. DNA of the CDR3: TGTGCCAGCAGTGACCCCGACTTAGACCACCAGGAGTACAATGAGCAGTTCTTC. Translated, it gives CASSDPDLDHQEYNEQFF.

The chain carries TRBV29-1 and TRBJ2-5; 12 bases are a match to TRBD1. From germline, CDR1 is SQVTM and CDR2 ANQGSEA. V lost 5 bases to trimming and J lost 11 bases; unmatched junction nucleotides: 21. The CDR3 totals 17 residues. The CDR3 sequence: CSVNDGRGQGAGYEQYF. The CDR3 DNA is TGCAGCGTTAACGACGGAAGGGGACAGGGGGCTGGGTATGAGCAGTACTTC.

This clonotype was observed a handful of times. CDR3 sequence reads: CASSLGGPLGGEQFF. In nucleotides, the CDR3 is TGTGCCAGCAGCCTTGGCGGACCCCTAGGGGGTGAGCAGTTCTTC. This rearrangement joins TRBV28 to TRBJ2-1; D possibly corresponds to TRBD1 (6 bases). The V and J ends lost 6 bases and 9 bases respectively, with 21 bases between them. Germline V CDR1 and CDR2: MDHEN, SYDVKM. The CDR3 sequence is 15 residues long.

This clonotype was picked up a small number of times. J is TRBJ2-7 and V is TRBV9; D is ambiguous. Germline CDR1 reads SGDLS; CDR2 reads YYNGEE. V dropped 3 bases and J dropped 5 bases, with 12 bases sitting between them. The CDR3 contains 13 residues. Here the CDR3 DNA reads TGTGCCAGCAGCGCGTATGGGGTCGACGAGCAGTACTTC. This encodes CASSAYGVDEQYF.

Written as DNA, the CDR3 is TGTGCTCACGGAGGAAACTATGGCTACACCTTC. Its translation is CAHGGNYGYTF. This chain connects TRBV28 to TRBJ1-2; no clear D gene. The CDR3 runs to 11 residues. Germline loops: CDR1 MDHEN, CDR2 SYDVKM.

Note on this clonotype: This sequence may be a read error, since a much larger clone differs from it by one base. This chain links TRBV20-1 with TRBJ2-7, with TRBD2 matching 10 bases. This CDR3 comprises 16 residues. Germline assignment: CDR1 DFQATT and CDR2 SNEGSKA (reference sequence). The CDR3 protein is CGAPSGGLAARNEQYF. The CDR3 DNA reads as TGCGGTGCCCCCTCGGGAGGACTAGCGGCTCGTAACGAGCAGTACTTC.

This CDR3 is CSVMGLAGGYQETQYF. The CDR3 DNA reads as TGCAGCGTTATGGGACTAGCGGGAGGGTACCAAGAGACCCAGTACTTC. V and J are TRBV29-1 and TRBJ2-5, with 16 bases fitting TRBD2. Trimming took 5 bases from V and 0 from J; bases not matched to a gene: 3. CDR1 SQVTM and CDR2 ANQGSEA come from the germline V gene. CDR3 length: 16 amino acids.

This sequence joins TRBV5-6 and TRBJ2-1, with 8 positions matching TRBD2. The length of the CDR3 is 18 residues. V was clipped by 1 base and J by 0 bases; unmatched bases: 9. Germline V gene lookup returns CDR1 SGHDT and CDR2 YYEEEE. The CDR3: CASSLLLAGGLSYNEQFF. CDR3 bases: TGTGCCAGCAGCTTGCTTCTCGCGGGAGGCCTCTCCTACAATGAGCAGTTCTTC.